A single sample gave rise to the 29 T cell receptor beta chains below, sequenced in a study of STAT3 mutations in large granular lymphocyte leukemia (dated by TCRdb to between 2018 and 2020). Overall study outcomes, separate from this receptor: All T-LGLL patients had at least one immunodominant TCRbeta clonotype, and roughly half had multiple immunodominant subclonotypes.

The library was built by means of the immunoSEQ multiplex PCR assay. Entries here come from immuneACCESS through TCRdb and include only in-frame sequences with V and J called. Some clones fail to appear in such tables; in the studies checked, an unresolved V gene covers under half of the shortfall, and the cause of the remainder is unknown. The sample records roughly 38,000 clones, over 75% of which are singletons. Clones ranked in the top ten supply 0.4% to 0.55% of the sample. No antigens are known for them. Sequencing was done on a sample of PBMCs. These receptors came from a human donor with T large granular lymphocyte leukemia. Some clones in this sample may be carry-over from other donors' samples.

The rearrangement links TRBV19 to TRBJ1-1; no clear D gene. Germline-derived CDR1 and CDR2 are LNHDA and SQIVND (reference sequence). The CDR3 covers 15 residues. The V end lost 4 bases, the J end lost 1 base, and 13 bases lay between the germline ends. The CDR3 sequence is CASSRTIIENTEAFF. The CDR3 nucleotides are TGTGCCAGTAGTAGGACCATTATTGAGAACACTGAAGCTTTCTTT.

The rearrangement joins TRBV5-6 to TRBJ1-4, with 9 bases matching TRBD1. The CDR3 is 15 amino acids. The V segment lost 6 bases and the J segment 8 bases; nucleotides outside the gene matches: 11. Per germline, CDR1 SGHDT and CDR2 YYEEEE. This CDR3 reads CASTWGGQGGEKLFF. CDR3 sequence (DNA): TGTGCCAGCACCTGGGGGGGACAGGGAGGAGAAAAACTGTTTTTT.

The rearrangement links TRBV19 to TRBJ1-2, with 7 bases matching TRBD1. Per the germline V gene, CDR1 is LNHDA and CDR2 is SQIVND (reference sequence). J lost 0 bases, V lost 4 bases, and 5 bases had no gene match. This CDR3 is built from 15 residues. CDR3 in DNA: TGTGCCAGTAGTACCCTGACAGGGCCTAACTATGGCTACACCTTC. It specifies CASSTLTGPNYGYTF.

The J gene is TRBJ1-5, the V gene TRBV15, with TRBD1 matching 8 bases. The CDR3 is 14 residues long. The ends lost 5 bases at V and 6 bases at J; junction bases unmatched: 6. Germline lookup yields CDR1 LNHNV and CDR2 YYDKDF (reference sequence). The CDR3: CATSHPTGAQPQHF. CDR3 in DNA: TGTGCCACCAGCCACCCGACAGGGGCTCAGCCCCAGCATTTT.

The CDR3 sequence is CASSFRDRGRNYGYTF. The CDR3 region has the DNA TGTGCCAGCAGCTTCCGGGACAGGGGGCGCAACTATGGCTACACCTTC. The chain is built from TRBV7-2 and TRBJ1-2, with 12 nucleotides matching TRBD1. The CDR3 runs 16 residues. CDR1 and CDR2 (germline): SGHTA, FQGNSA. The trim removed 3 bases at V and 2 bases at J, leaving 4 bases unmatched.

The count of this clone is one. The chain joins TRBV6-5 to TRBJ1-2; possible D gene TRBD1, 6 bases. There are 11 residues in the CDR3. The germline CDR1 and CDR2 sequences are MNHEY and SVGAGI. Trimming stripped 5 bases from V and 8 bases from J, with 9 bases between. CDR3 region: CASSQGSGYTF. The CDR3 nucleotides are TGTGCCAGCAGTCAGGGGTCCGGCTACACCTTC.

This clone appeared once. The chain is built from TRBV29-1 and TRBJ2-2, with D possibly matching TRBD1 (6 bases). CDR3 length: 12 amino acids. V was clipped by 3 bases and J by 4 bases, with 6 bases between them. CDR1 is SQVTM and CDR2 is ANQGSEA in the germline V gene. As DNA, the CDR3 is TGCAGCGTTGACAGGGGCACCGGGGAGCTGTTTTTT. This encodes CSVDRGTGELFF.

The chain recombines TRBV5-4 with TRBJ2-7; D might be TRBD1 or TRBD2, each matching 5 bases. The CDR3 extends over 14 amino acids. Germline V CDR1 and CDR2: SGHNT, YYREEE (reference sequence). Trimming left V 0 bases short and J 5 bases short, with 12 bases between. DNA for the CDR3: TGTGCCAGCAGCTTGGCTGGGGGTCCCCACGAGCAGTACGTC. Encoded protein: CASSLAGGPHEQYV.

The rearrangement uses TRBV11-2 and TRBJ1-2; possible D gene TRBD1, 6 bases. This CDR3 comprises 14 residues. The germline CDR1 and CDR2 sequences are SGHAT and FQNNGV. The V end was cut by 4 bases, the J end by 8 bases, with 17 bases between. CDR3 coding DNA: TGTGCCAGCAGCTCCCCCAACAGGGTGTGGGGCTACACCTTC. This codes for CASSSPNRVWGYTF. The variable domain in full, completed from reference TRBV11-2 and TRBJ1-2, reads EAGVAQSPRYKIIEKRQSVAFWCNPISGHATLYWYQQILGQGPKLLIQFQNNGVVDDSQLPKDRFSAERLKGVDSTLKIQPAKLEDSAVYLCASSSPNRVWGYTFGSGTRLTVV.

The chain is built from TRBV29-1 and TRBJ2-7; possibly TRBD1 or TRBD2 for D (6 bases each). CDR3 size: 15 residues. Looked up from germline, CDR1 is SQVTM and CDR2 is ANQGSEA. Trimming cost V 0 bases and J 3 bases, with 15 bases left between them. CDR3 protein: CSVEEGGPRGYEQYF. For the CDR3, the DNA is TGCAGCGTTGAAGAGGGGGGCCCCCGGGGCTACGAGCAGTACTTC.

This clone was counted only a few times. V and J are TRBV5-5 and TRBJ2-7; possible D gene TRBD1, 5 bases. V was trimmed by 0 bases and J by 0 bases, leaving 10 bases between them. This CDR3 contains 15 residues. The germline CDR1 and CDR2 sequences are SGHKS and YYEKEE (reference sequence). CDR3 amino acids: CASSLAGPSSYEQYV. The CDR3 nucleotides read TGTGCCAGCAGCTTGGCAGGGCCGAGCTCCTACGAGCAGTACGTC.

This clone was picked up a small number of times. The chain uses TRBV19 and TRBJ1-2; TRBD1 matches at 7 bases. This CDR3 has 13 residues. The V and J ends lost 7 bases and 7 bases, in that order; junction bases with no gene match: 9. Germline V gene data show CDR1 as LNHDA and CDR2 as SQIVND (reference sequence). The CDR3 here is CASKAQGMSGYTF. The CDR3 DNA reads TGTGCCAGTAAGGCACAGGGGATGAGTGGCTACACCTTC.

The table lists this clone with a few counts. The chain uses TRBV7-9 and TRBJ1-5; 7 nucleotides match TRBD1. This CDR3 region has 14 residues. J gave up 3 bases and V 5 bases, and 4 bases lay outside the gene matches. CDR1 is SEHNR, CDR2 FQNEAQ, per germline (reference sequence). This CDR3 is CASSATGVNQPQHF. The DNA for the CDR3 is TGTGCCAGCAGCGCCACAGGGGTCAATCAGCCCCAGCATTTT.

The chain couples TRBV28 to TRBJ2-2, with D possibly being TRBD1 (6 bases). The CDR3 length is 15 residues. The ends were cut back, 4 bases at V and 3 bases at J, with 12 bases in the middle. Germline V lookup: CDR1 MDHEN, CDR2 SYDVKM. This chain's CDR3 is CASSSTGSDTGELFF. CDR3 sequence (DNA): TGTGCCAGCAGTTCGACAGGATCGGACACCGGGGAGCTGTTTTTT.

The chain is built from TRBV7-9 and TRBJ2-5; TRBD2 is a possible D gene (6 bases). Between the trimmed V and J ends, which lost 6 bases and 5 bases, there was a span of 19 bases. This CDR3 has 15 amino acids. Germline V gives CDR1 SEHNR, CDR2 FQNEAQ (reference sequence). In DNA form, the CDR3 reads TGTGCCAGCAGGGCAGGAATCGGACGGGGGGAGACCCAGTACTTC. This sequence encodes CASRAGIGRGETQYF.

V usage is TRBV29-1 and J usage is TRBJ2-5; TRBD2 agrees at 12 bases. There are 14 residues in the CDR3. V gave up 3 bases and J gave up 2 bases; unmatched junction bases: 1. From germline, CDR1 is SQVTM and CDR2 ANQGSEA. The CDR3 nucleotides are TGCAGCGTTGATGGGACTAGCGGGCAAGAGACCCAGTACTTC. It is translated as CSVDGTSGQETQYF.

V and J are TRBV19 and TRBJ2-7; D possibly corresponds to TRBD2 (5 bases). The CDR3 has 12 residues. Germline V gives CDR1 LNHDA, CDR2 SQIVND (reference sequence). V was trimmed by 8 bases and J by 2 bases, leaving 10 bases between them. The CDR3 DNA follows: TGTGCCAGTGCCGACTACACCTACGAGCAGTACTTC. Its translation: CASADYTYEQYF.

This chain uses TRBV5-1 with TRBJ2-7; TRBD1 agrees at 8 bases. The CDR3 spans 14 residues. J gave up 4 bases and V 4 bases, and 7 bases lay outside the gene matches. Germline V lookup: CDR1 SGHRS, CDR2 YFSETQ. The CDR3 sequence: CASSPGQGGYEQYF. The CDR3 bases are TGCGCCAGCAGCCCCGGACAGGGTGGATACGAGCAGTACTTC.

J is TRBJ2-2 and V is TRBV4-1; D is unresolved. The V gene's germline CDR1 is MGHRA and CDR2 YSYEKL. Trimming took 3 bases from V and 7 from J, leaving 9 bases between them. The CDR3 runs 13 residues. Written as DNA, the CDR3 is TGCGCCAGCAGCCAGGAGTACTTCGGGGAGCTGTTTTTT. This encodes CASSQEYFGELFF.

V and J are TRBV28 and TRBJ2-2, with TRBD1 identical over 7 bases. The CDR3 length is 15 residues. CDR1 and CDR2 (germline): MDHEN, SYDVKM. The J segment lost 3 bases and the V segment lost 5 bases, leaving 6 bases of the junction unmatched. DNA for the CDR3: TGTGCCAGCAGTGATAGGGGACAGTACACCGGGGAGCTGTTTTTT. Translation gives CASSDRGQYTGELFF.

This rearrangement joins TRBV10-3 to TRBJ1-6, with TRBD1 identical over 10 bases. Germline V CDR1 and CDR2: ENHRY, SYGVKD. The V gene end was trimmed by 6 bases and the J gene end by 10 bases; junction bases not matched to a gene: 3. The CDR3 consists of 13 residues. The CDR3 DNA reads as TGTGCCATCAGAGGGACAGGGGACTCACCCCTCCACTTT. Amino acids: CAIRGTGDSPLHF.

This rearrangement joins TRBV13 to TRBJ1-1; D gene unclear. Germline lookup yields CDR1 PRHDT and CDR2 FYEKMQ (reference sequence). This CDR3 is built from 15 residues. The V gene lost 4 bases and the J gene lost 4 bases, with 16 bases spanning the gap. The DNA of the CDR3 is TGTGCCAGCAGCTCACAAGGAAGAGGCTTCACTGAAGCTTTCTTT. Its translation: CASSSQGRGFTEAFF.

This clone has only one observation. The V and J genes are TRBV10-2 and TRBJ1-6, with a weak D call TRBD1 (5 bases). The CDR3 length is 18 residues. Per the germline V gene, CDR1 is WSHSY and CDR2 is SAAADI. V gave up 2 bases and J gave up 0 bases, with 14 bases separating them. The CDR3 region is CASSEGTGVSSYNSPLHF. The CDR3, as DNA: TGCGCCAGCAGTGAGGGTACGGGGGTGAGCTCCTATAATTCACCCCTCCACTTT.

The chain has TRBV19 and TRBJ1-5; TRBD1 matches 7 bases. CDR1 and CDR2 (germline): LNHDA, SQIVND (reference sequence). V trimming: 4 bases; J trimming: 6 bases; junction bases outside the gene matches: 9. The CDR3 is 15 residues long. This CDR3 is CASSRSTGSAQPQHF. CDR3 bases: TGTGCCAGTAGTAGGTCGACAGGGTCTGCTCAGCCCCAGCATTTT.

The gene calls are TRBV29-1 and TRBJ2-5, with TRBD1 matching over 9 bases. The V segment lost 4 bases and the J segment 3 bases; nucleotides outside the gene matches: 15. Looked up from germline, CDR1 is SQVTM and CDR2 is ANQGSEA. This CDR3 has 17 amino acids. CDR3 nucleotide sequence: TGCAGCGTTGGTCAATTTTTACAGGGGGCTAGTAAAGAGACCCAGTACTTC. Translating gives CSVGQFLQGASKETQYF. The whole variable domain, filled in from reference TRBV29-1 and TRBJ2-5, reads SAVISQKPSRDICQRGTSLTIQCQVDSQVTMMFWYRQQPGQSLTLIATANQGSEATYESGFVIDKFPISRPNLTFSTLTVSNMSPEDSSIYLCSVGQFLQGASKETQYFGPGTRLLVL.

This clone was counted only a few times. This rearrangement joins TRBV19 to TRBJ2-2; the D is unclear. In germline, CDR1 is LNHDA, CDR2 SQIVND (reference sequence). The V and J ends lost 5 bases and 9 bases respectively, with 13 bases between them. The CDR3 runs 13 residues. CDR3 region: CASSLGWFRELFF. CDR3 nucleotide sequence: TGTGCCAGTAGTCTTGGGTGGTTCCGGGAGCTGTTTTTT.

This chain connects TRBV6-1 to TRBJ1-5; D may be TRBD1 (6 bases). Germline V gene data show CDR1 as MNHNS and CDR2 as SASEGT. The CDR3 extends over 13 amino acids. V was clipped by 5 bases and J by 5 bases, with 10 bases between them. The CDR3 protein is CASSSAGDQPQHF. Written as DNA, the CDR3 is TGTGCCAGCAGTTCTGCAGGGGATCAGCCCCAGCATTTT.

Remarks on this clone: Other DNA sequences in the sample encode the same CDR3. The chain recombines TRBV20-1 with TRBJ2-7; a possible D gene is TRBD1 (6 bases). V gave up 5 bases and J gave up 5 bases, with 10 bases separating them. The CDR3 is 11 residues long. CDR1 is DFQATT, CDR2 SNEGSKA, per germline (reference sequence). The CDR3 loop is CSASQGNEQYF. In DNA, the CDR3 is TGCAGTGCTTCTCAGGGGAACGAGCAGTACTTC.

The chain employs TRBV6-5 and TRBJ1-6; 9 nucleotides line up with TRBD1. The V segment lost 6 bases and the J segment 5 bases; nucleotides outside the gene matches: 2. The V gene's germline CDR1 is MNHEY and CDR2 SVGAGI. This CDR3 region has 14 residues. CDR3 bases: TGTGCCAGCAGGGGGACAGGGCATAATTCACCCCTCCACTTT. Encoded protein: CASRGTGHNSPLHF.